The 16 T cell receptor beta chains given below trace back to one sample, sequenced in a study of T cells after yellow fever vaccination. TCRdb recomputed calls from the 5' RACE reads with MiXCR, one row per CDR3 protein. The sample carries some 220,000 distinct CDR3 sequences, about 3% recorded once. The starting material was CD4+ T cells sorted from PBMCs, obtained 10 days after the yellow fever booster vaccination. All receptors come from a young man who received the YFV17D yellow fever vaccine.

A few counts support this clonotype. V and J are TRBV6-1 and TRBJ2-7; 7 bases line up with TRBD1. Per germline, CDR1 MNHNS and CDR2 SASEGT. V was pared by 10 bases and J by 2 bases, with 2 bases of the junction left unmatched. The CDR3 is 11 amino acids. CDR3 residues: CATGQAYEQYV. The CDR3 DNA sequence: TGTGCCACCGGACAGGCCTACGAGCAGTACGTC.

This clonotype was picked up many times. The chain joins TRBV3-1 to TRBJ1-4; 12 nucleotides agree with TRBD1. V trimming: 3 bases; J trimming: 8 bases; junction bases outside the gene matches: 4. This CDR3 has 15 residues. Germline CDR1 and CDR2: LGHDT and YNNKEL (reference sequence). Here the CDR3 reads CASSHAGTGGEKLFF. In DNA form, the CDR3 reads TGTGCCAGCAGCCACGCCGGGACAGGGGGCGAAAAACTGTTTTTT.

This clonotype was counted only a few times. The genes are TRBV12-3 or TRBV12-4 and TRBJ1-4, with TRBD1 matching over 8 bases. Trimming took 3 bases from V and 7 from J; bases not matched to a gene: 4. The CDR3 spans 14 residues. The CDR3 nucleotides are TGTGCCAGCAGTTTCCGGACAGGGAGTGAAAAACTGTTTTTT. It specifies CASSFRTGSEKLFF.

This clonotype has more than one count but fewer than ten. V gene TRBV6-2 or TRBV6-3 combines with J gene TRBJ1-2; D gene unclear. V was clipped by 0 bases and J by 3 bases, with 20 bases between them. The CDR3 has 18 amino acids. Germline CDR1 is MNHEY and CDR2 is SVGEGT. The DNA of the CDR3 is TGTGCCAGCAGTTACTCTTTATTCGCAGGAGTGGGCGACTATGGCTACACCTTC. Its translation: CASSYSLFAGVGDYGYTF.

In its sample, this clonotype was seen a few times. CDR3: CARGEGTEAFF. The CDR3, as DNA: TGTGCCAGAGGGGAGGGCACTGAAGCTTTCTTT. The chain has TRBV19 and TRBJ1-1; tentative D call: TRBD1 (5 bases). This CDR3 spans 11 amino acids. The ends were cut back, 9 bases at V and 4 bases at J, with 9 bases in the middle. Per germline, CDR1 LNHDA and CDR2 SQIVND (reference sequence).

The table lists this clonotype with many counts. This rearrangement joins TRBV7-2 to TRBJ2-5; 8 positions match TRBD1. Germline V gives CDR1 SGHTA, CDR2 FQGNSA. Trimming removed 4 bases from V and 2 bases from J; junction bases left unmatched: 6. CDR3 length equals 15 residues. The CDR3 sequence is CASSYQGAGQETQYF. In DNA form, the CDR3 reads TGTGCCAGCAGCTATCAGGGGGCGGGTCAAGAGACCCAGTACTTC.

This clonotype has a count of ten or more. V is TRBV6-6 and J is TRBJ2-1; 14 bases fit TRBD2. V gave up 10 bases and J gave up 8 bases; unmatched junction bases: 4. This CDR3 region has 13 residues. Per germline, CDR1 MNHNY and CDR2 SVGAGI (reference sequence). The CDR3 DNA is TGTGCCACCGGGACTAGCGGGGGCTATGAGCAGTTCTTC. Translated: CATGTSGGYEQFF.

The sample holds many counts of this clonotype. The J gene is TRBJ1-2, the V gene TRBV12-3 or TRBV12-4; TRBD1 is a possible D gene (6 bases). This CDR3 region has 13 residues. Trimming cost V 5 bases and J 4 bases, with 11 bases left between them. The CDR3 DNA follows: TGTGCCAGCAGTCAGGACAGAGTCTATGGCTACACCTTC. It encodes CASSQDRVYGYTF.

This clonotype was found many times. The CDR3 region has the DNA TGTGCCAGCAGCCCGCGGGGTGGTTCACCCCTCCACTTT. Its protein is CASSPRGGSPLHF. The chain recombines TRBV6-5 with TRBJ1-6; D remains unclear. V lost 6 bases and J 9 bases, leaving 12 bases between the germline ends. The CDR3 extends over 13 amino acids. Germline CDR1 MNHEY, CDR2 SVGAGI.

This chain links TRBV10-1 with TRBJ2-2; 7 nucleotides agree with TRBD1. Germline V gene lookup returns CDR1 WNHNN and CDR2 SYGVQD (reference sequence). Trimming cost V 5 bases and J 6 bases; bases outside gene matches: 12. This CDR3 has 16 residues. The DNA of the CDR3 is TGCGCCAGCAGTTCTGAGATAGGGGGCCGGGCCGGGGAGCTGTTTTTT. Amino acids: CASSSEIGGRAGELFF.

The rearrangement joins TRBV29-1 to TRBJ2-3, with TRBD1 matching 7 bases. The CDR3 extends over 13 amino acids. V lost 6 bases, J lost 7 bases, and 10 bases stayed unmatched. Germline V gene sequence: CDR1 SQVTM, CDR2 ANQGSEA. CDR3 in amino acids: CSVEPTGAYTQYF. CDR3 bases: TGCAGCGTAGAGCCAACAGGGGCCTATACGCAGTATTTT.

Ten or more counts support this clonotype. V and J are TRBV6-5 and TRBJ2-5; 11 bases map to TRBD2. J lost 2 bases, V lost 4 bases, and 6 bases had no gene match. The V gene's germline CDR1 is MNHEY and CDR2 SVGAGI. CDR3 length: 16 residues. This chain's CDR3 is CASSSRLAGLQETQYF. DNA of the CDR3: TGTGCCAGCAGTTCCCGACTAGCGGGGTTACAAGAGACCCAGTACTTC.

This clonotype was seen a few times. The chain has TRBV7-3 and TRBJ2-6; the match to TRBD1 covers 7 bases. V shed 6 bases and J 0 bases; nucleotides not matched to a gene: 5. This CDR3 contains 16 residues. Per germline, CDR1 SGHTA and CDR2 FQGTGA. The CDR3: CASSPGQASGANVLTF. CDR3 DNA: TGTGCCAGCAGTCCAGGACAGGCCTCTGGGGCCAACGTCCTGACTTTC.

The sample holds many counts of this clonotype. The chain links TRBV7-9 to TRBJ2-2; a weak D match, TRBD2 (6 bases). V gave up 5 bases and J gave up 4 bases, with 14 bases separating them. The CDR3 runs 15 residues. CDR1 is SEHNR, CDR2 FQNEAQ, per germline (reference sequence). The CDR3 sequence: CASSLTSSVTGELFF. In DNA form, the CDR3 reads TGTGCCAGCAGCCTGACTAGTTCGGTCACCGGGGAGCTGTTTTTT.

This clonotype showed up just a few times. The V and J genes are TRBV12-3 or TRBV12-4 and TRBJ1-2, with 10 bases identical to TRBD1. V lost 7 bases to trimming and J lost 7 bases; unmatched junction nucleotides: 6. This CDR3 has 13 residues. CDR3 region: CASTLTGGGGYTF. CDR3 bases: TGTGCCAGCACCCTGACAGGGGGCGGTGGCTACACCTTC.

The CDR3 sequence is CASSPKGPFQETQYF. CDR3 DNA sequence: TGTGCCAGCTCACCCAAAGGCCCTTTCCAAGAGACCCAGTACTTC. This rearrangement joins TRBV18 to TRBJ2-5; D uncertain. Deletions cut 3 bases from V and 1 base from J, with 12 bases between. Germline assignment: CDR1 KGHSH and CDR2 LQKENI. The length of the CDR3 is 15 residues.